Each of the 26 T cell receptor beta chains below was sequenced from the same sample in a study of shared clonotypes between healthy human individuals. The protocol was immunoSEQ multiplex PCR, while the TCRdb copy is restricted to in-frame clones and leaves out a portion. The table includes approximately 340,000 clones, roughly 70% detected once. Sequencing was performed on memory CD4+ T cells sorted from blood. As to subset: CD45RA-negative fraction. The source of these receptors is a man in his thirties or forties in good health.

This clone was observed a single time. The CDR3 spells CASSLDPAGANTGELFF. In DNA form, the CDR3 reads TGTGCCAGCAGCTTAGACCCTGCGGGAGCTAACACCGGGGAGCTGTTTTTT. The J gene is TRBJ2-2, the V gene TRBV11-2; 7 bases line up with TRBD2. V lost 0 bases and J lost 2; bases outside the gene matches: 6. This CDR3 region has 17 residues. Germline V gives CDR1 SGHAT, CDR2 FQNNGV.

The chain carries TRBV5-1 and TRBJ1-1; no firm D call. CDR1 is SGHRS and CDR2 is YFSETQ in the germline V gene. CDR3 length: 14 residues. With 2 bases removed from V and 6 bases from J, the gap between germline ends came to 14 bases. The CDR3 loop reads CASSFMGGVAEAFF. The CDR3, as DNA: TGCGCCAGCAGCTTCATGGGTGGAGTGGCTGAAGCTTTCTTT.

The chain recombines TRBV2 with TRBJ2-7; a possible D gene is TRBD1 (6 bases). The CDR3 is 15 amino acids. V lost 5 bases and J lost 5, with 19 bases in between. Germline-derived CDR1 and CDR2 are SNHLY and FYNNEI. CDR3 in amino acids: CASSREQGWGDEQYF. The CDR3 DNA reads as TGTGCCAGCAGTCGAGAACAGGGTTGGGGAGACGAGCAGTACTTC.

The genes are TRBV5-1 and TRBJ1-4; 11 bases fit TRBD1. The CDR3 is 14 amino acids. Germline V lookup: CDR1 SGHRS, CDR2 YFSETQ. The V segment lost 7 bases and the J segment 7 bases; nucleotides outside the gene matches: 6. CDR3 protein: CASSGTGGPEKLFF. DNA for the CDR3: TGCGCCAGCTCCGGGACAGGGGGGCCTGAAAAACTGTTTTTT.

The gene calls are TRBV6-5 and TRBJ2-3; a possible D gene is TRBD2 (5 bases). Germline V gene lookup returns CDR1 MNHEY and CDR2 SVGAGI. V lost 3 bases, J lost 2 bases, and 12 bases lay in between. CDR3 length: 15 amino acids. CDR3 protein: CASSYIGADTDTQYF. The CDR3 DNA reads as TGTGCCAGCAGTTATATAGGAGCGGACACAGATACGCAGTATTTT.

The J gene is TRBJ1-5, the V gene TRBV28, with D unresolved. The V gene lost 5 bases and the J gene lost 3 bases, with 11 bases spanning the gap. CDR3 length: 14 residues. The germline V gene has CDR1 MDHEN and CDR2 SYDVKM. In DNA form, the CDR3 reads TGTGCCAGCAGTCGAGACTTAATCAATCAGCCCCAGCATTTT. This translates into CASSRDLINQPQHF.

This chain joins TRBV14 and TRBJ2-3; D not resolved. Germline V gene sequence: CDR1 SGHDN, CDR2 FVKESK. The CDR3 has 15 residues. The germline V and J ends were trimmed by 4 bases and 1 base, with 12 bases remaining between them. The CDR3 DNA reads TGTGCCAGCAGCCGTACAAAACTTGGCACAGATACGCAGTATTTT. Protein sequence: CASSRTKLGTDTQYF.

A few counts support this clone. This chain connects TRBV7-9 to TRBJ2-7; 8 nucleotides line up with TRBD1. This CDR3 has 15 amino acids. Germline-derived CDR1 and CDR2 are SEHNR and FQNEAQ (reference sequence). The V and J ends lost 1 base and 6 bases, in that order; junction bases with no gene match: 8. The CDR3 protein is CASSLGSGQEGEQYF. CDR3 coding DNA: TGTGCCAGCAGCTTAGGATCGGGACAGGAAGGCGAGCAGTACTTC.

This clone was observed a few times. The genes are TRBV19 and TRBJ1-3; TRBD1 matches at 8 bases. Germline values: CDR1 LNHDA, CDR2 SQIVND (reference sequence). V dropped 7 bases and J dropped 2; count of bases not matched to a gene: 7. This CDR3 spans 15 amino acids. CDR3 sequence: CASTDRASTGNTIYF. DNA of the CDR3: TGTGCCAGTACGGACAGGGCTTCAACTGGAAACACCATATATTTT.

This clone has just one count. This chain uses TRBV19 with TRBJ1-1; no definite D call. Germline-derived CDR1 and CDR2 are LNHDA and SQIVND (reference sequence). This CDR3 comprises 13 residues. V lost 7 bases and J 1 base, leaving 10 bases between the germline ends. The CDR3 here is CASKGYSNTEAFF. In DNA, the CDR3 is TGTGCCAGTAAGGGCTATTCGAACACTGAAGCTTTCTTT. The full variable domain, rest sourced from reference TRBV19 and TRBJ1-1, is DGGITQSPKYLFRKEGQNVTLSCEQNLNHDAMYWYRQDPGQGLRLIYYSQIVNDFQKGDIAEGYSVSREKKESFPLTVTSAQKNPTAFYLCASKGYSNTEAFFGQGTRLTVV.

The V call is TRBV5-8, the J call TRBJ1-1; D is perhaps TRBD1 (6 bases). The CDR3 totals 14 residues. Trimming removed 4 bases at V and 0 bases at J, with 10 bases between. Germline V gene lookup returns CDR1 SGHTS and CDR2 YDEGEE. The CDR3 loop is CASSVGAMNTEAFF. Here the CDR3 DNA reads TGTGCCAGCAGCGTGGGGGCTATGAACACTGAAGCTTTCTTT.

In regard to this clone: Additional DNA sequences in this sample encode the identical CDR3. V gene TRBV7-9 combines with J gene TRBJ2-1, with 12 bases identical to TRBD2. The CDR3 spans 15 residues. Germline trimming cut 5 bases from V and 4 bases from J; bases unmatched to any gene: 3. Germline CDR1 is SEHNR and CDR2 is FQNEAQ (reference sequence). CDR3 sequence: CASSRGLAGYNEQFF. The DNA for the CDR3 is TGTGCCAGCAGCCGCGGACTAGCGGGATACAATGAGCAGTTCTTC.

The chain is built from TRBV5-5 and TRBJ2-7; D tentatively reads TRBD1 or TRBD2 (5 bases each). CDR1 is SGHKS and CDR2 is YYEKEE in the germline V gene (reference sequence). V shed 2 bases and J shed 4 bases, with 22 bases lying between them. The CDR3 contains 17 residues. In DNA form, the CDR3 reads TGTGCCAGCAGCTTCCGTGGCAATCGTGGGGGTGCTTACGAGCAGTACTTC. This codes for CASSFRGNRGGAYEQYF.

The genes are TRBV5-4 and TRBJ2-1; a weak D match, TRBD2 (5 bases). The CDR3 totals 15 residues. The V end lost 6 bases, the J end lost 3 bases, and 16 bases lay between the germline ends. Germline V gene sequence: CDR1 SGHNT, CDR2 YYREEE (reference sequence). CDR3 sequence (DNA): TGTGCCAGCACGGCTGCGGGCGTATTCTACAATGAGCAGTTCTTC. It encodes CASTAAGVFYNEQFF.

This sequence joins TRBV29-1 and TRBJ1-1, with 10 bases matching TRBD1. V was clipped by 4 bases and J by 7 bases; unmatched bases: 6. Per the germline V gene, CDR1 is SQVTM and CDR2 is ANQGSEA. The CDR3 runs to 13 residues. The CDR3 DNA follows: TGCAGCGTTGTAAGGACAGGGGGATTTGAAGCTTTCTTT. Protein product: CSVVRTGGFEAFF.

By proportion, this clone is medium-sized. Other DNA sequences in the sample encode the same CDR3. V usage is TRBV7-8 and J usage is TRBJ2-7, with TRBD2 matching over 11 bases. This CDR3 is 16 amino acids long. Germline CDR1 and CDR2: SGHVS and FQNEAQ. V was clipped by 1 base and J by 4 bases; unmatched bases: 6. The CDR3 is CASSLVPSGRLYEQYF. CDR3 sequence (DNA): TGTGCCAGCAGCTTAGTGCCTAGCGGGAGGTTGTACGAGCAGTACTTC.

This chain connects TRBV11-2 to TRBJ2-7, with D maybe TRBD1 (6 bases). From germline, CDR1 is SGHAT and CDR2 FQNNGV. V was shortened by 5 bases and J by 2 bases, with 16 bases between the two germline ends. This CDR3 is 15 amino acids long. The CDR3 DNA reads TGTGCCAGCAGCGCTACTTTAGGACAGACCTACGAGCAGTACTTC. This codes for CASSATLGQTYEQYF. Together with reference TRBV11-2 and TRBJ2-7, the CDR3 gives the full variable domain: EAGVAQSPRYKIIEKRQSVAFWCNPISGHATLYWYQQILGQGPKLLIQFQNNGVVDDSQLPKDRFSAERLKGVDSTLKIQPAKLEDSAVYLCASSATLGQTYEQYFGPGTRLTVT.

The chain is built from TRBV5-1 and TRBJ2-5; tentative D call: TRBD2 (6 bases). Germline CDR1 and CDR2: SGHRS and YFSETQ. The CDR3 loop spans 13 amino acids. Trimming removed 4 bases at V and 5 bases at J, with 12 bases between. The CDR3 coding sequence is TGCGCCAGCAGCCCGAGGGACTCTGAGACCCAGTACTTC. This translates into CASSPRDSETQYF.

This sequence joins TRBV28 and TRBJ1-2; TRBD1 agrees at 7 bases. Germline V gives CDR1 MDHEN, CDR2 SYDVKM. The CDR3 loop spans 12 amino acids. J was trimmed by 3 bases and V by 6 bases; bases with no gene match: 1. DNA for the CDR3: TGTGCCAGCAGGGGGACAGACTATGGCTACACCTTC. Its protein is CASRGTDYGYTF.

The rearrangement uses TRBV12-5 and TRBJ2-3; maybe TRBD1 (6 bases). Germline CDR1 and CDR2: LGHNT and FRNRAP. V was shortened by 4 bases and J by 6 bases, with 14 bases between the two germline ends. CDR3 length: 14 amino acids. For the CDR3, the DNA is TGTGCTAGTGGTTCCGGACAGCATTTGGATACGCAGTATTTT. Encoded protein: CASGSGQHLDTQYF.

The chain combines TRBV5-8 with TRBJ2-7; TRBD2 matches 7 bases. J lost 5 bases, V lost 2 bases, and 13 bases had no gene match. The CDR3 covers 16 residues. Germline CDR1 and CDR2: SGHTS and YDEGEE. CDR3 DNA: TGTGCCAGCAGCTTCGCGGGAGTGGTTAGAAGGAACGAGCAGTACTTC. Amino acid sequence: CASSFAGVVRRNEQYF.

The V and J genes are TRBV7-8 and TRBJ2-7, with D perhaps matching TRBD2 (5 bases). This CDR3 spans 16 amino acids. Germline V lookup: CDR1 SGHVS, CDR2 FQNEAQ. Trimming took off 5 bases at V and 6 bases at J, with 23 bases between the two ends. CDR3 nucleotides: TGTGCCAGCAGCACCCATTCTCCGGGGATCCTAGGCGAGCAGTACTTC. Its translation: CASSTHSPGILGEQYF.

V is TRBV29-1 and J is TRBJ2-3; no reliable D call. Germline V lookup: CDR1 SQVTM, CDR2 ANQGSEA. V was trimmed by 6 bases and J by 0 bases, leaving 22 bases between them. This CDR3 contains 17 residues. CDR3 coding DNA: TGCAGCGTGCGAGTACGCCCTAGATCGACTAGCACAGATACGCAGTATTTT. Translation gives CSVRVRPRSTSTDTQYF.

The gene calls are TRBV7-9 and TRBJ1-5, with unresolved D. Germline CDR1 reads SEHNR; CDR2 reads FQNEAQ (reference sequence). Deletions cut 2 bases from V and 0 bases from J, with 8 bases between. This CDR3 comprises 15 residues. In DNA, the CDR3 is TGTGCCAGCAGCTTATCCAGCTATAGCAATCAGCCCCAGCATTTT. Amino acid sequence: CASSLSSYSNQPQHF.

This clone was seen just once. The CDR3 is CASSLGTGVEKLFF. CDR3 in DNA: TGTGCCAGCAGCTTAGGGACAGGGGTGGAAAAACTGTTTTTT. V gene TRBV7-2 combines with J gene TRBJ1-4; 9 positions match TRBD1. The V and J ends lost 1 base and 8 bases, in that order; junction bases with no gene match: 2. From germline, CDR1 is SGHTA and CDR2 FQGNSA. The CDR3 loop spans 14 amino acids.

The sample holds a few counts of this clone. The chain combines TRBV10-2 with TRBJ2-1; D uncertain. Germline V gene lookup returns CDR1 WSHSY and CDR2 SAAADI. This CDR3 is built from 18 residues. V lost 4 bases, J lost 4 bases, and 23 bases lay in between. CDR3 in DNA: TGCGCCAGCAGTGCCGCCTTCTTCCGGGTCTCCAAGTACAATGAGCAGTTCTTC. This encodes CASSAAFFRVSKYNEQFF.